This TCR beta chain stems from a study of cytomegalovirus exposure and HLA in healthy donors (dated by TCRdb to about 2017). At the level of the whole study: An earlier analysis of some 550 of the donors reported more than 250 Gb of sequence data and 100 million to 130 million unique TCR beta sequences from about 180 million T cells. Class I and class II HLA loci were covered by the typing at four-digit resolution. To study patterns of TCR occurrence, a later analysis re-analyzed previously published TCR beta repertoires from several hundred donors and added high-resolution HLA genotyping. The number of typed donors differed by locus: about 629-630 for A, B, C, DRB1 and DQB1; 500 to 550 for DQA1; over 600 for DPA1; and some 450 for DPB1. Among the approximately 400 genotyped donors, around 81% belonged to the genetic ancestry cluster associated with self-reported Caucasian donors. All discovery cohort repertoires had been generated on a single sequencing platform. Rather than using new phenotypic data, the later analysis identified candidate immune exposures from TCR beta sequences and from how often those sequences occurred across donors. The study aimed to test whether signatures of past pathogen exposure could be identified by cataloging public T cell receptors. The study used immunosequencing to profile the T cell repertoires of approximately 630 subjects and linked those repertoires to cytomegalovirus serostatus. Approximately 330 gigabases of sequencing data and around 80 million unique TCR sequences made up an early release that covered approximately 620 HLA-typed donors. In addition to the first cohort of 666 subjects, a separate validation cohort of 120 different subjects was used. Donor age, sex, ethnicity and CMV serostatus were compiled alongside the repertoire data. To decide whether each TCR beta V gene segment behaved as functional or pseudogenic, an earlier analysis of some 540 of the donors relied on high-throughput TCR beta sequencing. High-throughput TCR immunosequencing, statistical association of individual TCRs with disease status, and machine learning were combined to predict cytomegalovirus infection status. Among some 400 genotyped donors of the cohort, an average of roughly 240,000 unique TCR beta nucleotide sequences were sequenced per donor, approximately 20% of them non-productive. A later genetic analysis used genome-wide SNP genotypes for about 55% of the 666 donors, treating that subset as a discovery cohort. Several DR-DQ haplotypes were handled as single units for association and clustering because linkage in the cohort was strong. Broader findings and caveats from the paper: In a later analysis, about 16,000 TCR beta sequences were associated with specific HLA alleles at a false discovery rate of 0.05. According to the authors, the approach could potentially be generalized to other disease states and immunological phenotypes. The sequencing pipeline was judged likely to have produced a cluster of highly shared sequence variants as a technical artifact. Linkage disequilibrium might explain the correlated functional status among segregating V segments, but an unknown experimental factor could not be excluded. According to a later genetic analysis, donors in an Asian-associated ancestry cluster had fewer N-insertions in productive TCRs than the approximately 630-donor mean. Most TCR sequences were observed very rarely across donors, whereas some public TCRs were present in many individuals. A later genetic analysis associated a missense DCLRE1C variant with V-gene and J-gene trimming of TCR beta chains, and an independent cohort replicated the association. In a later analysis, most CMV-associated TCR beta chains were found to appear HLA-restricted, with HLA associations seemingly driven largely by CMV exposure. Sequencing depth was assumed to be roughly uniform across donors in the presence/absence analyses, though that assumption may not hold. The study listed around 160 TCR beta chains as associated with cytomegalovirus. Several of the top co-occurrence clusters appeared to be linked to parvovirus B19, influenza, CMV and Epstein-Barr virus, according to a later analysis. The classifier was reported to diagnose cytomegalovirus status with high specificity and sensitivity in both the original cohort and the validation cohort. An earlier analysis of approximately 590 of the donors showed that most TCR beta V segments appeared in productive rearrangements either about 90% or about 30% of the time, which broadly matched IMGT annotations. For the cohort, immune exposure information was limited to CMV serostatus. Because the 87-base-pair reads could not distinguish some IMGT-functional V segments, including TRBV6-2 and TRBV6-3, those segments were excluded. The cohort was sequenced for TCR beta chains only, and without alpha or paired-chain data the features that could be detected were limited. Roughly 17 rarely observed V segments, including chromosome 9 orphons, were excluded from the earlier analysis of some 590 of the donors because counts were too low. When HLA alleles, especially DR and DQ, strongly co-occurred, TCR associations were difficult to assign to individual alleles. In vitro tests confirmed that a few of the cytomegalovirus-associated TCR beta chains recognize cytomegalovirus antigens. Because HLA typing was unavailable for some donors at each locus, only the typed subset was used in association tests. Compared with equally common non-associated chains, HLA-associated TCR beta chains in a later analysis were more clonally expanded and had lower generation probabilities. According to a later analysis, TCR association rates differed among HLA loci, with DRB1 alleles showing the most associated TCRs and HLA-C alleles showing the fewest. A further reported finding was that TCR beta sequences accurately predicted the HLA-A and HLA-B alleles for most subjects in the first cohort.

The cohort comprised some 730 healthy bone marrow donors. Cohort members were all nominally healthy when sampled, although unrecorded immune exposures were likely present. CMV serostatus was positive for 250 to 300 and negative for about half of the 666 cohort members, and was not recorded for this donor. Each donor provided a peripheral blood sample, and peripheral blood mononuclear cells were used for TCR beta sequencing. Genomic DNA was extracted from the blood cell samples with the Qiagen DNeasy Blood Extraction Kit. Library preparation used the immunoSEQ multiplex PCR assay. For the multiplex PCR, a mixture combining 60 forward primers for TCR Vbeta segments and 13 reverse primers for TCR Jbeta segments was used. The CDR3 region of rearranged TCR beta genes was amplified from genomic DNA with a multiplex PCR assay. The Illumina HiSeq System was used to sequence the amplified TCR beta libraries as 87-base-pair reads. In the original analysis: Across the 640 or so repertoires, a later analysis counted approximately 75 million unique TCR beta chains, about 10 million of which were shared by at least two donors. Raw reads were error-corrected and collapsed into unique sequences by a nearest-neighbor algorithm in which closely related sequences were merged to remove PCR and sequencing errors. To assign V, D and J gene segments, CDR3 sequences were aligned to IMGT reference sequences. For a sequence to be retained, a match of at least six nucleotides was required to both a V gene segment and a J gene segment. Rearrangements were called productive when the CDR3 lacked stop codons and stayed in frame with V and J; all others were non-productive. Following IMGT convention, CDR3 was defined as the stretch from the second conserved V-encoded cysteine up to the conserved J-encoded phenylalanine. The earlier analysis of 450 to 750 of the donors excluded any sequence lacking an unambiguous match to a single V gene segment. In an earlier analysis of several hundred of the donors, V segments were called functional above 56.7% productive rearrangements and were called segregating when the between-donor standard deviation exceeded 5%. To diagnose cytomegalovirus status from the catalog of TCR beta chain sequences, a statistical classification framework was built. V and J gene assignment, in a later analysis, came from comparing TCR nucleotide sequences with IMGT/GENE-DB human TR gene sequences. The TCRdist pipeline was used in a later analysis to assign CDR3 sequences and most-parsimonious VDJ recombination scenarios. A later analysis defined each TCR beta chain by its CDR3 amino acid sequence plus V-gene family, and excluded reads lacking a unique V-gene family. As a way to deal with suspected cross-contamination and a sequencing artifact, a later analysis dropped over 550 nucleotide sequences that were highly shared and had low generation probability. For each public chain, a later analysis derived a clonal expansion index from normalized ranks of inferred template counts within each repertoire. A later analysis computed generation probabilities with a VDJ recombination model fitted to out-of-frame rearrangements, and checked the results against IGoR. A later analysis scored TCR-TCR, TCR-HLA and TCR-CMV co-occurrence with hypergeometric tests, applying a repertoire-size bias correction to TCR pairs. A later analysis estimated false discovery rates by permuting HLA or CMV assignments 20 times. In a later analysis, co-occurring TCRs were grouped using DBSCAN, and TCRdist sequence similarity was added for clustering within HLA-allele-positive subsets. For co-occurrence clustering, repertoires with fewer than 30,000 or more than 120,000 public chains were excluded, along with 5 or 6 repertoires with anomalous nucleotide sharing. TCRdb retrieved this table from immuneACCESS and kept in-frame rearrangements only. Not all clones are present; in checked studies, unresolved V genes account for under half, and no reason is known for the remainder. That table supplies the V and J calls and clone size; D and trimming were determined from the DNA. The sample includes about 130,000 clones, with around 63% observed a single time. Of the sample, 1.5% to 2% is held by the ten largest clones.

Points on this clone: This clone's antigen is unknown. Base qualities were left out, and no much larger clone turns up one base away.

Inclusive of the bounding cysteine and phenylalanine, the CDR3 is 12 residues long. This entry keeps only the CDR3 DNA: 36 bases, framed from base 1. CDR1 and CDR2, looked up from the germline V gene, are MDHEN and SYDVKM. At the junction V is shortened by 3 bases and J by 9 bases, with 9 bases in between. The sample consisted of PBMCs. The sequence came from a human donor in good health. Here the chain combines TRBV28 and TRBJ2-1, with no confident D gene call. The CDR3 has the sequence CASSFTTGEQFF. The DNA sequence reads TGTGCCAGCAGTTTTACTACCGGTGAGCAGTTCTTC.